This T cell receptor (beta chain) was captured in a study of T cells in tuberculosis. Study-wide background: T cells were selected with CD1B tetramers loaded with glucose monomycolate. This South African cohort compared adolescents with or without latent tuberculosis against adults with active tuberculosis.

This CDR3 spans 15 amino acids. The germline CDR1 and CDR2 sequences are LNHDA and SQIVND (reference sequence). Trimming took 3 bases from V and 0 from J, leaving 9 bases between them. Whole-study findings and limits: Smaller distances to GMM-specific TCRs suggested their expansion in active tuberculosis. Smaller alpha distances in active tuberculosis partly reflected shorter CDR3-alpha lengths.

Comment on this clone: Its antigen is undetermined.

Some clones are missing from TCRdb's copy, which holds only in-frame ones; the method was immunoSEQ multiplex PCR. The data show 20,000 to 25,000 clones, with around 87% seen just once and roughly 14% held by the top ten. The clonotype was recovered from a donor aged 10 to 29 with latent tuberculosis or without tuberculosis infection. The specimen sequenced was PBMCs. This sequence joins TRBV19 and TRBJ2-1; possible D gene TRBD2, 6 bases. The CDR3 is CASSIGTYSYNEQFF. CDR3 bases: TGTGCCAGTAGTATCGGGACTTACTCCTACAATGAGCAGTTCTTC.